The rows below give T cell receptor beta chains drawn from one sample of a study of T cell repertoires in cytomegalovirus infection. TCRdb reanalysed the reads using MiXCR and keeps one entry per CDR3 protein. The sample shows 200,000 to 300,000 distinct CDR3 sequences, about 12% of them seen only once. The sample consisted of PBMCs. The receptors here all came from a human donor in good health (CMV status not recorded). Some clones in this sample may be carry-over from other donors' samples. Both conserved end residues are part of each CDR3. The D gene is left open where the match is weak. Some rows mark clone size as missing; the rest say once, few, many or name a class of expanded clone.

TRBJ1-5 | many | - | TRBV12-3/TRBV12-4 | CASSWWGENQPQHF | TGTGCCAGCAGTTGGTGGGGGGAGAATCAGCCCCAGCATTTT
TRBJ2-2 | - | - | TRBV5-1 | CASSLDKGDTGELFF | TGCGCCAGCAGCTTGGATAAGGGGGACACCGGGGAGCTGTTTTTT
TRBJ1-2 | - | - | TRBV14 | CASSRAGIGYGYTF | TGTGCCAGCAGCCGAGCCGGGATCGGCTATGGCTACACCTTC
TRBJ2-5 | - | - | TRBV12-3/TRBV12-4 | CASSFVRQETQYF | TGTGCCAGCAGTTTCGTCCGTCAAGAGACCCAGTACTTC
TRBJ2-7 | many | TRBD2 | TRBV3-1 | CASSQTTSGIYEQYF | TGTGCCAGCAGCCAAACCACTAGCGGCATCTACGAGCAGTACTTC
TRBJ2-3 | many | - | TRBV4-1 | CASSQAQTTDTQYF | TGCGCCAGCAGCCAAGCTCAGACTACAGATACGCAGTATTTT
TRBJ1-5 | many | TRBD1 | TRBV12-3/TRBV12-4 | CASSLTGRFGQPQHF | TGTGCCAGCAGCCTGACAGGGAGGTTTGGTCAGCCCCAGCATTTT
TRBJ1-3 | many | - | TRBV7-2 | CASSLAAQGSGNTIYF | TGTGCCAGCAGCTTAGCCGCACAGGGTTCCGGAAACACCATATATTTT
TRBJ2-5 | few | - | TRBV5-4 | CASSLKGVQETQYF | TGTGCCAGCAGCTTGAAGGGCGTTCAAGAGACCCAGTACTTC
TRBJ1-1 | medium-sized | TRBD1 | TRBV7-2 | CASSFDRGVPWNTEAFF | TGTGCCAGCAGCTTCGACAGGGGAGTCCCTTGGAACACTGAAGCTTTCTTT
TRBJ2-5 | - | - | TRBV5-1 | CATHGGGVGETQYF | TGCGCCACCCACGGGGGCGGTGTTGGAGAGACCCAGTACTTC
TRBJ1-3 | - | - | TRBV7-2 | CASSWEGGLGNTIYF | TGTGCCAGCAGCTGGGAGGGGGGGCTTGGAAACACCATATATTTT
TRBJ2-7 | many | - | TRBV27 | CASIGGDYEQYF | TGTGCCAGCATCGGAGGAGACTACGAGCAGTACTTC
TRBJ1-3 | - | - | TRBV6-2/TRBV6-3 | CASTDIGNTIYF | TGTGCCAGCACGGACATTGGGAACACCATATATTTT
TRBJ2-2 | many | - | TRBV12-3/TRBV12-4 | CASSYVDTGELFF | TGTGCCAGCAGTTACGTAGACACCGGGGAGCTGTTTTTT
TRBJ1-1 | many | - | TRBV6-1 | CASKKGDTEAFF | TGTGCCAGCAAAAAGGGGGACACTGAAGCTTTCTTT
TRBJ1-1 | few | - | TRBV28 | CASSVPGEGTEAFF | TGTGCCAGCAGTGTTCCGGGGGAGGGCACTGAAGCTTTCTTT
TRBJ1-5 | few | - | TRBV10-3 | CAISGSRENQPQHF | TGTGCCATCAGTGGGTCCCGTGAAAATCAGCCCCAGCATTTT
TRBJ2-7 | many | TRBD2 | TRBV19 | CASSLRVAGDYSYEQYF | TGTGCCAGTAGTCTTCGGGTAGCGGGAGATTACTCCTACGAGCAGTACTTC
TRBJ1-5 | - | - | TRBV5-1 | CASSFTPNQPQHF | TGCGCCAGCAGCTTTACTCCCAATCAGCCCCAGCATTTT
TRBJ2-1 | - | TRBD2 | TRBV20-1 | CSADGLAGGPNNEQFF | TGCAGTGCTGACGGACTAGCGGGGGGGCCGAACAATGAGCAGTTCTTC
TRBJ1-1 | few | - | TRBV5-1 | CASSYRERDTEAFF | TGCGCCAGCAGTTACAGGGAACGTGACACTGAAGCTTTCTTT
TRBJ1-1 | few | - | TRBV28 | CASSEGVPNTEAFF | TGTGCCAGCAGTGAGGGGGTCCCGAACACTGAAGCTTTCTTT
TRBJ1-1 | many | - | TRBV7-2 | CASSLEGGGGGGGTEAFF | TGTGCCAGCAGCTTAGAGGGAGGGGGGGGGGGGGGGGGCACTGAAGCTTTCTTT
TRBJ1-6 | many | - | TRBV12-3/TRBV12-4 | CASTFGRGTSHLHF | TGTGCCAGCACTTTCGGTCGGGGAACGAGTCACCTCCACTTT
TRBJ1-2 | - | - | TRBV18 | CASSPQAGYGYTF | TGTGCCAGCTCACCACAGGCTGGCTATGGCTACACCTTC
TRBJ2-7 | many | TRBD1 | TRBV14 | CASSPRTGRNEQYF | TGTGCCAGCAGCCCTAGGACAGGGCGAAACGAGCAGTACTTC
TRBJ2-1 | few | - | TRBV14 | CASSQGMEVNEQFF | TGTGCCAGCAGCCAAGGAATGGAGGTAAATGAGCAGTTCTTC
TRBJ1-5 | many | - | TRBV7-2 | CASSLEVAGPNTNQPQHF | TGTGCCAGCAGCTTAGAGGTCGCCGGGCCTAATACCAATCAGCCCCAGCATTTT
TRBJ1-2 | many | - | TRBV6-1 | CASSVGTVNYGYTF | TGTGCCAGCAGCGTTGGGACGGTCAACTATGGCTACACCTTC
TRBJ2-3 | - | TRBD2 | TRBV20-1 | CSARISGRALQYF | TGCAGTGCTAGAATTAGCGGGAGGGCCTTGCAGTATTTT
TRBJ1-1 | - | - | TRBV11-1 | CASSTLDTEAFF | TGTGCCAGCAGCACACTGGACACTGAAGCTTTCTTT
TRBJ1-5 | many | - | TRBV7-8 | CASSLIPGAAYQPQHF | TGTGCCAGCAGCTTAATCCCCGGGGCAGCCTATCAGCCCCAGCATTTT
TRBJ2-2 | many | TRBD1 | TRBV7-2 | CASSQYRGSAGELFF | TGTGCCAGCAGCCAATACAGGGGGAGCGCCGGGGAGCTGTTTTTT
TRBJ1-5 | - | TRBD1 | TRBV5-4 | CASSPRAGQPYYSNQPQHF | TGTGCCAGCAGCCCGAGGGCGGGACAGCCATATTATAGCAATCAGCCCCAGCATTTT